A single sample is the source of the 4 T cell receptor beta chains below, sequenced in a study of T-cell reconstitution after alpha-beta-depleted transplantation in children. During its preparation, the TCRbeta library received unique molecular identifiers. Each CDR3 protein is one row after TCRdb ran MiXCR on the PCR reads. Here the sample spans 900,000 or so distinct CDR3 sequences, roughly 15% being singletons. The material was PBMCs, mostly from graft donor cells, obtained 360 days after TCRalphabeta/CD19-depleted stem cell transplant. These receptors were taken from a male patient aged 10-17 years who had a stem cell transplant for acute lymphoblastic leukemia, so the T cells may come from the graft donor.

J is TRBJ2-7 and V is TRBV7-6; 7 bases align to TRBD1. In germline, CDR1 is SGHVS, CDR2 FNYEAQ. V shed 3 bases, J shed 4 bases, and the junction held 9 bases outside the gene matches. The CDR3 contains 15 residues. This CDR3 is CASSFFDRVGYEQYF. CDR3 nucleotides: TGTGCCAGCAGCTTTTTCGACAGGGTAGGATACGAGCAGTACTTC.

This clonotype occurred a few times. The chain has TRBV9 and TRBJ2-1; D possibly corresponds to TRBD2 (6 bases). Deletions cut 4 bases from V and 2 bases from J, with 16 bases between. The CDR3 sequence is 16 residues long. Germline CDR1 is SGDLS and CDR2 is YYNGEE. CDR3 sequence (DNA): TGTGCCAGCAGCCCCTTTGGTAGCGGCACCTACAATGAGCAGTTCTTC. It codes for CASSPFGSGTYNEQFF.

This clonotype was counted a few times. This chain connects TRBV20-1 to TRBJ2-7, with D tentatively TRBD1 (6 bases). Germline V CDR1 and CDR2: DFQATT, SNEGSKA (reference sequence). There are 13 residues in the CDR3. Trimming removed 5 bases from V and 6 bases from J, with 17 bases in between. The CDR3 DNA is TGCAGTGCTCAAACAGGGACGTCGGGCGAGCAGTACTTC. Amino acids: CSAQTGTSGEQYF.

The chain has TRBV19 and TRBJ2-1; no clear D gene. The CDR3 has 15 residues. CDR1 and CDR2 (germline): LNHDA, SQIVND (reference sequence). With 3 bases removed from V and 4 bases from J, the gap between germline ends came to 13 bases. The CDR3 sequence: CASSILVGRYNEQFF. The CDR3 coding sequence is TGTGCCAGTAGTATTTTGGTCGGTCGGTACAATGAGCAGTTCTTC.